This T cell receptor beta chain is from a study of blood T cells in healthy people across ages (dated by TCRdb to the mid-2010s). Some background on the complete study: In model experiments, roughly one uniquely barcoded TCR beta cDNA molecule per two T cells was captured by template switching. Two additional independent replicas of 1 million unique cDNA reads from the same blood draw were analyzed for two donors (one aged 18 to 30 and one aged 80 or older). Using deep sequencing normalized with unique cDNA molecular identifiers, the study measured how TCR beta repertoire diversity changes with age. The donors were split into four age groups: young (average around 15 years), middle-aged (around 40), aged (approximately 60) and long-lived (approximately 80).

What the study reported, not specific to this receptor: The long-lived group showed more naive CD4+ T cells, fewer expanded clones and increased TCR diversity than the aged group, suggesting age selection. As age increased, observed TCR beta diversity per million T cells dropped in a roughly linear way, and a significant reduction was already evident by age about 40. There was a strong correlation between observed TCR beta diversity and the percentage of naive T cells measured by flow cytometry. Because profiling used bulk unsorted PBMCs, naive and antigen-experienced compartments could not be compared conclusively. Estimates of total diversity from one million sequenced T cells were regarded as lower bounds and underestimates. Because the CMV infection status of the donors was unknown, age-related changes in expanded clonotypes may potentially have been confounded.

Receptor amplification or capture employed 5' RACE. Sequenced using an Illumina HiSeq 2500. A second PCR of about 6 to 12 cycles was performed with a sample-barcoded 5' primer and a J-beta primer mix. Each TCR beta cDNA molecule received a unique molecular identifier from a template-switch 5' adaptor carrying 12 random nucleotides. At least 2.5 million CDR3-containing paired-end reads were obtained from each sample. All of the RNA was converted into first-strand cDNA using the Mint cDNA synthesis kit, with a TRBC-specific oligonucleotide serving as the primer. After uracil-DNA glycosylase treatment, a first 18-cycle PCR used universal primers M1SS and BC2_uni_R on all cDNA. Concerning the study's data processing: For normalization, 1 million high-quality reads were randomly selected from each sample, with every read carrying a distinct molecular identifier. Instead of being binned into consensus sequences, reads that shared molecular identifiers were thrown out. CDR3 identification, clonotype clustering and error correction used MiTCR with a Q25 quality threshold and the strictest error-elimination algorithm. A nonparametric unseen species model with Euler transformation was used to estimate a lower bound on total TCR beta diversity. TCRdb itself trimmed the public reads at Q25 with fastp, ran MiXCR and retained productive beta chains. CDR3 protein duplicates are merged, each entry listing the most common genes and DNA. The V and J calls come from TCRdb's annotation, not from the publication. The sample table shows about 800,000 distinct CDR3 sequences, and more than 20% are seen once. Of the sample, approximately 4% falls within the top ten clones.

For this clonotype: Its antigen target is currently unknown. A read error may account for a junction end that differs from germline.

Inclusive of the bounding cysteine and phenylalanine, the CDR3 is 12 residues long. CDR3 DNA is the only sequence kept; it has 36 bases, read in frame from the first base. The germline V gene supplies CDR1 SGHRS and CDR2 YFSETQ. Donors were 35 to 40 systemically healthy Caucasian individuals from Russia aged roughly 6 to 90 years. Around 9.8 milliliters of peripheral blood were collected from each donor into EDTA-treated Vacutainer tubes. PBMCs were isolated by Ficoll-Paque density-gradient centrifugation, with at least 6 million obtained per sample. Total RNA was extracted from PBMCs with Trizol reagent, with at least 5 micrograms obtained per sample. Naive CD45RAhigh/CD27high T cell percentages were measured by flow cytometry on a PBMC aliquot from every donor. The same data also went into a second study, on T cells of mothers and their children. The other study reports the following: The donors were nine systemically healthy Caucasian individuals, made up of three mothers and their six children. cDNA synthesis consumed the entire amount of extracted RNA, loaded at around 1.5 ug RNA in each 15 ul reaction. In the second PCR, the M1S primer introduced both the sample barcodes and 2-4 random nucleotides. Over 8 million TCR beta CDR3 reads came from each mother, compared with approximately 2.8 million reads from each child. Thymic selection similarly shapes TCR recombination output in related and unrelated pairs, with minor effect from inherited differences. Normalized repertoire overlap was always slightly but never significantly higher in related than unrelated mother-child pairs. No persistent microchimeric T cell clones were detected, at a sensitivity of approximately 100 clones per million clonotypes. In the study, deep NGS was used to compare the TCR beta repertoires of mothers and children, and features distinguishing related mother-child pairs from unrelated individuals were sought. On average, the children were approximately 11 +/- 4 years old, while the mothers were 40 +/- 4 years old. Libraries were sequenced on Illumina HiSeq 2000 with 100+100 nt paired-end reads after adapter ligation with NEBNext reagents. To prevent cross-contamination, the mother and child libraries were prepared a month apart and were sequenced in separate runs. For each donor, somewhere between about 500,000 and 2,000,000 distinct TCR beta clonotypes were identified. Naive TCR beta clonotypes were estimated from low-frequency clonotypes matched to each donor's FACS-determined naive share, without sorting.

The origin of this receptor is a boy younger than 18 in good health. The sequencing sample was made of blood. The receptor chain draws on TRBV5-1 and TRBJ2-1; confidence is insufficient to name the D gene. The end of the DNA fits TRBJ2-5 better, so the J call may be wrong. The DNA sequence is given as TGCGCCAGCAGCTTGGACCAAGGGACCCAGTACTTC. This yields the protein CASSLDQGTQYF.